This T cell receptor (beta chain) emerged from a study of cytomegalovirus exposure and HLA in healthy donors. The CDR3 covers 20 residues. In germline, CDR1 is LNHDA, CDR2 SQIVND (reference sequence). Germline trimming cut 4 bases from V and 0 bases from J; bases unmatched to any gene: 15. Comment on this clone: Its target is not known.

In the PCR, 60 Vbeta and 13 Jbeta primers were used. Sequenced by immunoSEQ multiplex PCR; TCRdb stores in-frame clones only, minus some. The data show about 140,000 clones, 80% seen once. Overall study findings and caveats: V- and J-gene trimming in TCR beta was tied to a missense DCLRE1C variant by an analysis performed later. Later work found that TCR association rates differed between HLA loci; DRB1 had the most and HLA-C the fewest.

The sequence derives from a man aged 35-49 years in good health and CMV-seronegative. V is TRBV19 and J is TRBJ1-6, with 7 bases identical to TRBD1. Source material: PBMCs. CDR3 in amino acids: CASSRGQVSSSSSYNSPLHF. In DNA, the CDR3 is TGTGCCAGTAGTAGAGGACAGGTTTCCTCCTCGAGCTCCTATAATTCACCCCTCCACTTT.